The entry below gives a single TCR beta chain sequence along with its context. Its antigen is as yet unknown. This sample is drawn from a study of Ad26.COV2.S vaccination and SARS-CoV-2 variants. Here immunoSEQ multiplex PCR was the method, and the copy in TCRdb shows in-frame clones only, minus some. The sample consists of some 45,000 clones, 65% to 90% of them appearing once. Trimming removed 7 bases from V and 0 bases from J, with 10 bases in between. The V gene's germline CDR1 is SQVTM and CDR2 ANQGSEA. The CDR3 has 13 residues. Study-wide points: Participants in the vaccine arm had higher spike-specific TCR breadth; placebo recipients had lower. The TCR breadth and depth analyses may have produced an underestimate of total T cell responses. Those who received vaccine or placebo ended up with similar non-spike TCR breadth.

The chain combines TRBV29-1 with TRBJ1-3, with D maybe TRBD1 (5 bases). Sequenced here: peripheral blood, sampled after recovery from COVID-19. This clonotype originated in a human donor who had recovered from COVID-19. CDR3 in amino acids: CSAQGASGNTIYF. The CDR3 DNA follows: TGCAGCGCCCAAGGGGCCTCTGGAAACACCATATATTTT. Combining the CDR3 with reference TRBV29-1 and TRBJ1-3 gives the whole variable domain SAVISQKPSRDICQRGTSLTIQCQVDSQVTMMFWYRQQPGQSLTLIATANQGSEATYESGFVIDKFPISRPNLTFSTLTVSNMSPEDSSIYLCSAQGASGNTIYFGEGSWLTVV.